The 9 T cell receptor beta chains reported below all come from one sample, sequenced in a study of T cell repertoires in cytomegalovirus infection. The antigens of these receptors remain unknown. TCRdb itself ran the reads through MiXCR, one entry per CDR3 protein. This table holds around 300,000 distinct CDR3 sequences, approximately 22% found once. This specimen was cultured PBMCs, taken from culture after CMV antigen stimulation. The receptors were sampled from a human donor in good health (CMV status not recorded). Some clones in this sample may be carry-over from other donors' samples.

V is TRBV5-4 and J is TRBJ1-1; a weak D match, TRBD1 (6 bases). Germline values: CDR1 SGHNT, CDR2 YYREEE (reference sequence). V was trimmed by 4 bases and J by 5 bases, leaving 15 bases between them. This CDR3 region has 14 residues. The CDR3 sequence: CASSVYRVGTEAFF. DNA for the CDR3: TGTGCCAGCAGCGTCTACAGGGTAGGAACTGAAGCTTTCTTT.

The chain couples TRBV29-1 to TRBJ1-2; 9 bases map to TRBD1. Germline assignment: CDR1 SQVTM and CDR2 ANQGSEA. The CDR3 runs to 13 residues. V dropped 7 bases and J dropped 4; count of bases not matched to a gene: 7. The CDR3 DNA sequence: TGCAGCGCTACAGACAGGGGGGGCTATGGCTACACCTTC. This gives the protein CSATDRGGYGYTF.

This clonotype was counted a single time. This sequence joins TRBV12-3 or TRBV12-4 and TRBJ2-5; the match to TRBD1 covers 7 bases. CDR3 length: 14 residues. The trim removed 6 bases at V and 4 bases at J, leaving 8 bases unmatched. The CDR3 DNA reads TGTGCCAGCAGCGTTGACAGGGTTAGAGAGACCCAGTACTTC. Protein: CASSVDRVRETQYF.

In its sample, this clonotype was seen a few times. The rearrangement links TRBV14 to TRBJ2-7; tentative D call: TRBD1 (6 bases). Trimming took 4 bases from V and 3 from J, leaving 16 bases between them. This CDR3 is built from 15 residues. The germline CDR1 and CDR2 sequences are SGHDN and FVKESK. The CDR3 is CASSRYRVVGYEQYF. The CDR3 nucleotides read TGTGCCAGCAGCCGATACAGGGTTGTTGGCTACGAGCAGTACTTC.

J is TRBJ2-3 and V is TRBV24-1; D uncertain. Trimming took off 4 bases at V and 2 bases at J, with 12 bases between the two ends. This CDR3 has 15 amino acids. Per germline, CDR1 KGHDR and CDR2 SFDVKD. The CDR3 reads CATSDPDPDTDTQYF. The CDR3 nucleotides read TGTGCCACCAGTGACCCAGACCCTGACACAGATACGCAGTATTTT.

The chain joins TRBV7-4 to TRBJ2-5; D is undetermined. CDR3 size: 12 residues. Germline V gene data show CDR1 as SGHVT and CDR2 as SQSDAQ. The V end lost 2 bases, the J end lost 6 bases, and 7 bases lay between the germline ends. CDR3 bases: TGTGCCAGCAGCTTATCCGAAAAGACCCAGTACTTC. Its translation is CASSLSEKTQYF.

The J gene is TRBJ2-1, the V gene TRBV7-8; 8 bases are shared with TRBD2. The ends lost 5 bases at V and 10 bases at J; junction bases unmatched: 19. This CDR3 contains 17 residues. Germline values: CDR1 SGHVS, CDR2 FQNEAQ. In DNA form, the CDR3 reads TGTGCCAGCAGCCCAAAGGCCGGGACTAGTAATAGGAGGGAGCAGTTCTTC. It is translated as CASSPKAGTSNRREQFF. Looking up the rest from reference TRBV7-8 and TRBJ2-1 gives the full variable domain: GAGVSQSPRYKVAKRGQDVALRCDPISGHVSLFWYQQALGQGPEFLTYFQNEAQLDKSGLPSDRFFAERPEGSVSTLKIQRTQQEDSAVYLCASSPKAGTSNRREQFFGPGTRLTVL.

This chain joins TRBV7-9 and TRBJ2-4; no definite D call. The germline CDR1 and CDR2 sequences are SEHNR and FQNEAQ (reference sequence). CDR3 length: 15 residues. V lost 5 bases, J lost 3 bases, and 14 bases lay in between. CDR3 region: CASSEVPAIKNIQYF. In DNA, the CDR3 is TGTGCCAGCAGCGAGGTTCCCGCGATCAAAAACATTCAGTACTTC.

Ten or more counts support this clonotype. This chain uses TRBV7-8 with TRBJ2-5; D remains ambiguous. The CDR3 length is 16 residues. The V end was cut by 4 bases, the J end by 1 base, with 16 bases between. CDR1 is SGHVS, CDR2 FQNEAQ, per germline. The CDR3 nucleotides read TGTGCCAGCAGCTCCTTCGTGAGGCCGGGCCAAGAGACCCAGTACTTC. Translating it yields CASSSFVRPGQETQYF.